A single sample is the source of the 32 T cell receptor beta chains below, sequenced in a study of blood T cell repertoires in COVID-19. This table comes from immunoSEQ multiplex PCR, and its TCRdb copy is limited to in-frame clones, with some not included. This table holds tens of thousands of clones, 65% to 85% found once. Sequences were obtained from peripheral blood. These receptor sequences come from an older woman with acute or convalescent COVID-19.

This clone was seen more than once but under ten times. In DNA, the CDR3 is TGTGCCAGCAGTGAAGCTAGGGGGACCGTCTACGAGCAGTACTTC. Amino acid sequence: CASSEARGTVYEQYF. V is TRBV6-1 and J is TRBJ2-7, with D possibly being TRBD1 (6 bases). CDR3 size: 15 residues. Deletions cut 0 bases from V and 3 bases from J, with 12 bases between. CDR1 and CDR2 (germline): MNHNS, SASEGT.

The chain has TRBV15 and TRBJ2-7, with D unclear. Trimming removed 4 bases at V and 1 base at J, with 11 bases between. Germline CDR1 is LNHNV and CDR2 is YYDKDF (reference sequence). The CDR3 is 14 amino acids. The CDR3 here is CATSKEWPSYEQYF. As DNA, the CDR3 is TGTGCCACCAGCAAGGAGTGGCCTTCCTACGAGCAGTACTTC. The full variable domain, with the rest looked up from reference TRBV15 and TRBJ2-7, is DAMVIQNPRYQVTQFGKPVTLSCSQTLNHNVMYWYQQKSSQAPKLLFHYYDKDFNNEADTPDNFQSRRPNTSFCFLDIRSPGLGDTAMYLCATSKEWPSYEQYFGPGTRLTVT.

The gene calls are TRBV9 and TRBJ2-1, with D possibly matching TRBD2 (8 bases). Trimming shortened V by 4 bases and J by 11 bases, and 19 bases separated the two germline ends. Germline V gene sequence: CDR1 SGDLS, CDR2 YYNGEE. The CDR3 extends over 14 amino acids. The CDR3 reads CASSPPGGGGKQFF. In nucleotides, the CDR3 is TGTGCCAGCAGCCCCCCGGGAGGGGGCGGGAAGCAGTTCTTC. Full variable domain (missing parts from reference TRBV9 and TRBJ2-1): DSGVTQTPKHLITATGQRVTLRCSPRSGDLSVYWYQQSLDQGLQFLIQYYNGEERAKGNILERFSAQQFPDLHSELNLSSLELGDSALYFCASSPPGGGGKQFFGPGTRLTVL.

V gene TRBV5-1 combines with J gene TRBJ1-6; TRBD1 agrees at 10 bases. CDR1 and CDR2 from the germline V gene are SGHRS and YFSETQ. The CDR3 consists of 16 residues. V was clipped by 4 bases and J by 8 bases; unmatched bases: 9. CDR3 DNA sequence: TGCGCCAGCAGCACCGAGGGACAGGGGCGTCATTCACCCCTCCACTTT. The encoded protein is CASSTEGQGRHSPLHF. Combining the CDR3 with reference TRBV5-1 and TRBJ1-6 gives the whole variable domain KAGVTQTPRYLIKTRGQQVTLSCSPISGHRSVSWYQQTPGQGLQFLFEYFSETQRNKGNFPGRFSGRQFSNSRSEMNVSTLELGDSALYLCASSTEGQGRHSPLHFGNGTRLTVT.

V usage is TRBV7-9 and J usage is TRBJ2-5, with 8 bases identical to TRBD1. Germline values: CDR1 SEHNR, CDR2 FQNEAQ (reference sequence). The CDR3 consists of 16 residues. Unmatched junction bases numbered 13, after V lost 5 bases and J lost 5 bases. This CDR3 is CASSPGRTGSGETQYF. The CDR3 DNA sequence: TGTGCCAGCAGCCCTGGAAGGACAGGGTCCGGGGAGACCCAGTACTTC.

This clone was observed a few times. J is TRBJ2-7 and V is TRBV5-1, with no clear D. The ends were cut back, 0 bases at V and 6 bases at J, with 13 bases in the middle. The CDR3 is 14 residues long. Germline loops: CDR1 SGHRS, CDR2 YFSETQ. CDR3 sequence reads: CASSLDNGVGEQYF. The CDR3 DNA follows: TGCGCCAGCAGCTTGGATAACGGAGTGGGCGAGCAGTACTTC.

The chain is built from TRBV5-1 and TRBJ2-3; TRBD1 might be the D (5 bases). From germline, CDR1 is SGHRS and CDR2 YFSETQ. The CDR3 loop spans 13 amino acids. The V gene lost 0 bases and the J gene lost 8 bases, with 10 bases spanning the gap. In nucleotides, the CDR3 is TGCGCCAGCAGCTTGGCACCTCAGGGTACGCAGTATTTT. It yields the protein CASSLAPQGTQYF.

This clone was seen only a few times. The chain couples TRBV13 to TRBJ2-1; D is uncertain. V lost 2 bases, J lost 4 bases, and 9 bases lay in between. CDR3 length: 14 amino acids. Germline lookup yields CDR1 PRHDT and CDR2 FYEKMQ (reference sequence). Here the CDR3 reads CASSLRWAYNEQFF. CDR3 DNA: TGTGCCAGCAGCTTAAGATGGGCTTACAATGAGCAGTTCTTC.

The rearrangement uses TRBV19 and TRBJ1-1; possibly TRBD1 for D (5 bases). Trimming removed 6 bases from V and 2 bases from J, with 13 bases in between. CDR3 size: 14 residues. Germline CDR1 LNHDA, CDR2 SQIVND (reference sequence). The CDR3 DNA reads as TGTGCCAGTAGCTGGGCAGGGCCAAACACTGAAGCTTTCTTT. Translating gives CASSWAGPNTEAFF. Full variable domain (rest looked up from reference TRBV19 and TRBJ1-1): DGGITQSPKYLFRKEGQNVTLSCEQNLNHDAMYWYRQDPGQGLRLIYYSQIVNDFQKGDIAEGYSVSREKKESFPLTVTSAQKNPTAFYLCASSWAGPNTEAFFGQGTRLTVV.

CDR3: CASSGQQGLSGYTF. The CDR3 DNA sequence: TGTGCCAGCAGCGGGCAACAGGGCCTCTCCGGCTACACCTTC. The chain links TRBV9 to TRBJ1-2; a weak D match, TRBD1 (6 bases). CDR1 is SGDLS and CDR2 is YYNGEE in the germline V gene. The CDR3 sequence is 14 residues long. V gave up 3 bases and J gave up 8 bases, with 17 bases separating them.

The rearrangement links TRBV3-1 (or the pseudogene TRBV3-2) to TRBJ2-5; 12 bases are a match to TRBD2. J lost 2 bases, V lost 1 base, and 5 bases had no gene match. The CDR3 runs 17 residues. Germline values: CDR1 LGHDT, CDR2 YNNKEL (reference sequence). CDR3 amino acids: CASSQVVGTSGQETQYF. For the CDR3, the DNA is TGTGCCAGCAGCCAAGTGGTCGGGACTAGCGGGCAAGAGACCCAGTACTTC.

The CDR3 region is CSVGARGWSDTQYF. The CDR3 DNA is TGCAGCGTTGGGGCCAGGGGATGGTCAGATACGCAGTATTTT. The rearrangement joins TRBV29-1 to TRBJ2-3, with D perhaps matching TRBD1 (6 bases). V lost 4 bases and J 4 bases, leaving 15 bases between the germline ends. Germline CDR1 is SQVTM and CDR2 is ANQGSEA. This CDR3 contains 14 residues.

This clone was observed a handful of times. The chain joins TRBV28 to TRBJ2-7, with D possibly matching TRBD1 (6 bases). The CDR3 extends over 15 amino acids. V lost 3 bases and J lost 3, with 15 bases in between. The germline CDR1 and CDR2 sequences are MDHEN and SYDVKM. In DNA, the CDR3 is TGTGCCAGCAGTTTGGGTCAGGGGCTACACTACGAGCAGTACTTC. It encodes CASSLGQGLHYEQYF.

The chain employs TRBV3-1 (or the pseudogene TRBV3-2) and TRBJ2-1; D not resolved. With 0 bases removed from V and 9 bases from J, the gap between germline ends came to 15 bases. This CDR3 has 15 residues. The V gene's germline CDR1 is LGHDT and CDR2 YNNKEL (reference sequence). The CDR3 coding sequence is TGTGCCAGCAGCCAAGATCGAACTTATTCGTCTGAGCAGTTCTTC. Amino acid sequence: CASSQDRTYSSEQFF.

This chain links TRBV2 with TRBJ2-5, with 12 bases lining up with TRBD2. V was pared by 6 bases and J by 5 bases, with 7 bases of the junction left unmatched. Germline loops: CDR1 SNHLY, CDR2 FYNNEI. CDR3 length: 15 amino acids. The chain's CDR3 is CASSYGLAGKETQYF. CDR3 DNA: TGTGCCAGCAGCTACGGACTAGCGGGAAAGGAGACCCAGTACTTC.

This clone occurred once. The chain has TRBV18 and TRBJ1-1, with a tentative D call TRBD1 (6 bases). Trimming removed 5 bases at V and 0 bases at J, with 13 bases between. Germline CDR1 is KGHSH and CDR2 is LQKENI. The CDR3 runs 15 residues. Here the CDR3 DNA reads TGTGCCAGCTCATCCGGACAGATTTTGAACACTGAAGCTTTCTTT. Amino acid sequence: CASSSGQILNTEAFF.

CDR3 protein: CSGTTKSSYNEQFF. The CDR3 DNA reads TGCAGCGGTACTACAAAAAGCTCCTACAATGAGCAGTTCTTC. The chain recombines TRBV29-1 with TRBJ2-1; D unclear. This CDR3 comprises 14 residues. CDR1 is SQVTM and CDR2 is ANQGSEA in the germline V gene. The germline V and J ends were trimmed by 7 bases and 0 bases, with 13 bases remaining between them.

This chain joins TRBV9 and TRBJ1-4, with TRBD1 as a possible D gene (5 bases). The CDR3 extends over 15 amino acids. Trimming cost V 1 base and J 4 bases, with 11 bases left between them. Germline values: CDR1 SGDLS, CDR2 YYNGEE. CDR3 amino acids: CASSVTGRVNEKLFF. In nucleotides, the CDR3 is TGTGCCAGCAGCGTAACGGGCAGGGTTAATGAAAAACTGTTTTTT. Drawing the rest from reference TRBV9 and TRBJ1-4, the complete variable domain is DSGVTQTPKHLITATGQRVTLRCSPRSGDLSVYWYQQSLDQGLQFLIQYYNGEERAKGNILERFSAQQFPDLHSELNLSSLELGDSALYFCASSVTGRVNEKLFFGSGTQLSVL.

V is TRBV6-1 and J is TRBJ1-4, with D possibly TRBD1 on 5 matching bases. CDR3 length: 13 residues. V was trimmed by 1 base and J by 10 bases, leaving 10 bases between them. Germline lookup yields CDR1 MNHNS and CDR2 SASEGT. As DNA, the CDR3 is TGTGCCAGCAGTGAAGGGGGGGGTCGAAAACTGTTTTTT. This translates into CASSEGGGRKLFF.

The CDR3 sequence is CASSLEAGQGYGYTF. CDR3 DNA sequence: TGTGCCAGCAGCTTAGAGGCCGGACAGGGATATGGCTACACCTTC. The chain couples TRBV7-9 to TRBJ1-2; 8 positions match TRBD1. Germline values: CDR1 SEHNR, CDR2 FQNEAQ (reference sequence). The CDR3 loop spans 15 amino acids. V dropped 1 base and J dropped 5; count of bases not matched to a gene: 6. The variable domain in full, with the rest retrieved from reference TRBV7-9 and TRBJ1-2, is DTGVSQNPRHKITKRGQNVTFRCDPISEHNRLYWYRQTLGQGPEFLTYFQNEAQLEKSRLLSDRFSAERPKGSFSTLEIQRTEQGDSAMYLCASSLEAGQGYGYTFGSGTRLTVV.

This clone was picked up a small number of times. This rearrangement joins TRBV9 to TRBJ1-5; a weak D match, TRBD1 (5 bases). This CDR3 is built from 14 residues. The germline gives CDR1 SGDLS, CDR2 YYNGEE. Trimming removed 0 bases at V and 3 bases at J, with 7 bases between. CDR3 in amino acids: CASSVDGANQPQHF. The CDR3 region has the DNA TGTGCCAGCAGCGTAGATGGGGCCAATCAGCCCCAGCATTTT.

The rearrangement links TRBV3-1 (or the pseudogene TRBV3-2) to TRBJ1-6; TRBD1 matches 9 bases. V gave up 4 bases and J gave up 10 bases; unmatched junction bases: 8. Germline V gene sequence: CDR1 LGHDT, CDR2 YNNKEL (reference sequence). The CDR3 spans 15 residues. The CDR3 nucleotides are TGTGCCAGCAGCCTGAACAGGGGGCTACGATCACCCCTCCACTTT. It encodes CASSLNRGLRSPLHF.

This chain joins TRBV19 and TRBJ2-3; maybe TRBD1 (6 bases). V shed 5 bases and J shed 0 bases, with 12 bases lying between them. The CDR3 is 15 residues long. Germline-derived CDR1 and CDR2 are LNHDA and SQIVND (reference sequence). CDR3 region: CASSPDSLSTDTQYF. Here the CDR3 DNA reads TGTGCCAGTAGTCCGGACAGTTTAAGCACAGATACGCAGTATTTT.

The genes are TRBV6-1 and TRBJ1-2, with D unresolved. CDR3 size: 14 residues. Germline values: CDR1 MNHNS, CDR2 SASEGT. V was pared by 5 bases and J by 0 bases, with 10 bases between. The chain's CDR3 is CASSPTRSNYGYTF. The CDR3 DNA reads TGTGCCAGCAGTCCGACTAGGTCTAACTATGGCTACACCTTC.

The chain carries TRBV7-3 and TRBJ2-2; D may be TRBD1 (6 bases). The CDR3 runs to 17 residues. Per germline, CDR1 SGHTA and CDR2 FQGTGA. With 5 bases removed from V and 0 bases from J, the gap between germline ends came to 16 bases. The chain's CDR3 is CASSRTNEGANTGELFF. The CDR3 DNA sequence: TGTGCCAGCAGCCGAACAAACGAGGGGGCGAACACCGGGGAGCTGTTTTTT.

This clone was seen a handful of times. V gene TRBV10-3 combines with J gene TRBJ2-1; 15 nucleotides line up with TRBD2. Germline CDR1 is ENHRY and CDR2 is SYGVKD. The CDR3 extends over 16 amino acids. J gave up 7 bases and V 6 bases, and 7 bases lay outside the gene matches. CDR3 nucleotides: TGTGCCATCAGGGGGACTAGCGGGAGGAATAGGAATGAGCAGTTCTTC. Its translation: CAIRGTSGRNRNEQFF.

The genes are TRBV5-1 and TRBJ2-7; TRBD1 agrees at 7 bases. The CDR3 spans 13 residues. J gave up 2 bases and V 4 bases, and 3 bases lay outside the gene matches. Germline values: CDR1 SGHRS, CDR2 YFSETQ. For the CDR3, the DNA is TGCGCCAGCAGCCCGGGGACAGCCTACGAGCAGTACTTC. It specifies CASSPGTAYEQYF.

The gene calls are TRBV11-2 and TRBJ1-2; tentative D call: TRBD1 (5 bases). CDR1 is SGHAT and CDR2 is FQNNGV in the germline V gene. Trimming pared 0 bases from V and 0 bases from J, leaving 14 bases between. The CDR3 has 17 amino acids. The CDR3 region has the DNA TGTGCCAGCAGCTTAGATGGGGCCTCAGTAGCTAACTATGGCTACACCTTC. This sequence encodes CASSLDGASVANYGYTF.

The chain links TRBV28 to TRBJ2-5; D uncertain. Germline CDR1 and CDR2: MDHEN and SYDVKM. The CDR3 runs 17 residues. V was pared by 5 bases and J by 0 bases, with 19 bases between. CDR3 DNA sequence: TGTGCCAGCAGTCCCTCGGGTGCTAGAAACAACCAAGAGACCCAGTACTTC. Translation gives CASSPSGARNNQETQYF.

The genes are TRBV10-3 and TRBJ1-2; D gene ambiguous. V lost 6 bases and J lost 3, with 17 bases in between. The CDR3 has 15 residues. Germline values: CDR1 ENHRY, CDR2 SYGVKD. As DNA, the CDR3 is TGTGCCATCAGGGAAGAGGGCTCCGGGGACTATGGCTACACCTTC. Encoded protein: CAIREEGSGDYGYTF.

The chain has TRBV30 and TRBJ1-5, with unresolved D. V was cut by 0 bases and J by 3 bases, with 12 bases left in between. CDR1 is GTSNPN, CDR2 SVGIG, per germline (reference sequence). This CDR3 has 15 residues. CDR3 sequence (DNA): TGTGCCTGGAGTGTTCGCGGATCGCACAATCAGCCCCAGCATTTT. Its translation is CAWSVRGSHNQPQHF. Drawing the rest from reference TRBV30 and TRBJ1-5, the complete variable domain is SQTIHQWPATLVQPVGSPLSLECTVEGTSNPNLYWYRQAAGRGLQLLFYSVGIGQISSEVPQNLSASRPQDRQFILSSKKLLLSDSGFYLCAWSVRGSHNQPQHFGDGTRLSIL.

The gene calls are TRBV5-6 and TRBJ2-7, with a weak D call TRBD2 (5 bases). The germline V gene has CDR1 SGHDT and CDR2 YYEEEE. Trimming stripped 4 bases from V and 3 bases from J, with 11 bases between. The CDR3 spans 13 residues. This chain's CDR3 is CASSPTGVYEQYF. CDR3 DNA: TGTGCCAGCAGCCCAACCGGGGTCTACGAGCAGTACTTC.